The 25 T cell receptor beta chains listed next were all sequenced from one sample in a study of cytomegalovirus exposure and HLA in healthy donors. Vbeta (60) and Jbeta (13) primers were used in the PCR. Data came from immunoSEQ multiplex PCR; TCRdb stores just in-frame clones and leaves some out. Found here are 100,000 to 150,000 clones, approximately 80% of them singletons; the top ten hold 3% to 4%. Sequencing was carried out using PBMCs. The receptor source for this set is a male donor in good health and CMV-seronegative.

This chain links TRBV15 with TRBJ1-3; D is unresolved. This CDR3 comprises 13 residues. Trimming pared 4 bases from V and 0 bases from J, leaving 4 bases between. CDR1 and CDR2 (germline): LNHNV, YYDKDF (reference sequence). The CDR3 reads CATSTRSGNTIYF. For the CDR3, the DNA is TGTGCCACCAGCACCCGCTCTGGAAACACCATATATTTT.

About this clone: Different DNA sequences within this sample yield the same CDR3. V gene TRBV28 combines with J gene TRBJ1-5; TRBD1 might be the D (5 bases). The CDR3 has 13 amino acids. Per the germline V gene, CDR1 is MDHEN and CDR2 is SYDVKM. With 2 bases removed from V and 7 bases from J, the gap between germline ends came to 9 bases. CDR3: CASSLQGGQPQHF. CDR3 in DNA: TGTGCCAGCAGTTTACAGGGAGGACAGCCCCAGCATTTT.

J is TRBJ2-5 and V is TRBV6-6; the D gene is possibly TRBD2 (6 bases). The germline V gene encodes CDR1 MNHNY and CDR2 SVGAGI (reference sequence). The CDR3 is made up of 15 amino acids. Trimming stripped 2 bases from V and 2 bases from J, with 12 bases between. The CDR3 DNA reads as TGTGCCAGCAGTTACCAGGCGGGGAGTCAAGAGACCCAGTACTTC. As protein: CASSYQAGSQETQYF.

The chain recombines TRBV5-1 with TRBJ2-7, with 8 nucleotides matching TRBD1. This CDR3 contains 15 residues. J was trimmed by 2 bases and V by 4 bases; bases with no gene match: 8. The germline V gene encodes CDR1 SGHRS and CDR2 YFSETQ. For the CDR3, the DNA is TGCGCCAGCAGCCCGATTCCGGGACAGGCCTACGAGCAGTACTTC. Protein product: CASSPIPGQAYEQYF.

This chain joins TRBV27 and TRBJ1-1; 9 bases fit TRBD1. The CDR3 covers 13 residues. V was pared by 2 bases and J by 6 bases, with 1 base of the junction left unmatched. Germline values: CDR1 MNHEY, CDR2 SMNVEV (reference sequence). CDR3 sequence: CASSLGTGSEAFF. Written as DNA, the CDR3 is TGTGCCAGCAGTTTAGGGACAGGGTCTGAAGCTTTCTTT.

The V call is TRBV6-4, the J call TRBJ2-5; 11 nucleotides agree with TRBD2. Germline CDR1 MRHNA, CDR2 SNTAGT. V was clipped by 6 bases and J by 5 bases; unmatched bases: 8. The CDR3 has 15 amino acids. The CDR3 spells CASSPTSSGGETQYF. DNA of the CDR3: TGTGCCAGCAGCCCGACGTCTAGCGGGGGGGAGACCCAGTACTTC.

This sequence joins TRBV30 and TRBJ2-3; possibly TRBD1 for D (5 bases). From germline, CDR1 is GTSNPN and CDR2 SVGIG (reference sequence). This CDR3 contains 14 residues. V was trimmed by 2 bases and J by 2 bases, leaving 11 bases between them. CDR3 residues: CAWSQLQVTDTQYF. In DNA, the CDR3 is TGTGCCTGGAGTCAACTACAGGTCACAGATACGCAGTATTTT.

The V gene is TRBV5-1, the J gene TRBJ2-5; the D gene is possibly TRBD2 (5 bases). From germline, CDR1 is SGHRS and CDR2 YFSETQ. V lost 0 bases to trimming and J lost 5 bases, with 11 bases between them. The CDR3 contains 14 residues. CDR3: CASSLAVGGETQYF. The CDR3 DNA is TGCGCCAGCAGCTTGGCCGTCGGCGGGGAGACCCAGTACTTC.

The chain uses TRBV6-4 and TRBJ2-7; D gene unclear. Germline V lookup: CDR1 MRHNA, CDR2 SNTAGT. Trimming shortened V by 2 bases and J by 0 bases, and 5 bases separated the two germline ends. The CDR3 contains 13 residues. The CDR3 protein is CASSDLTSYEQYF. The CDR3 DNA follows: TGTGCCAGCAGTGACCTAACCTCCTACGAGCAGTACTTC.

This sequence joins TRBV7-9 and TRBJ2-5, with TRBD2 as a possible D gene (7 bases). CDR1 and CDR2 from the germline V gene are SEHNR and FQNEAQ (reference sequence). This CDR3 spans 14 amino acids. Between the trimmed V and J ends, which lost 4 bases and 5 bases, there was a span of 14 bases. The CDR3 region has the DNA TGTGCCAGCAGCTCTAGGGGGGGTTTGGAGACCCAGTACTTC. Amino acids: CASSSRGGLETQYF.

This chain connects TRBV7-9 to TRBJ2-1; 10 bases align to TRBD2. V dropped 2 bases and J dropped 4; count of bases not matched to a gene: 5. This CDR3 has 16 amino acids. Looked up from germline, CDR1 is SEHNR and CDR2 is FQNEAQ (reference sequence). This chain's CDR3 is CASSLQRGGNYNEQFF. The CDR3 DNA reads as TGTGCCAGCAGCTTACAGCGGGGGGGCAATTACAATGAGCAGTTCTTC.

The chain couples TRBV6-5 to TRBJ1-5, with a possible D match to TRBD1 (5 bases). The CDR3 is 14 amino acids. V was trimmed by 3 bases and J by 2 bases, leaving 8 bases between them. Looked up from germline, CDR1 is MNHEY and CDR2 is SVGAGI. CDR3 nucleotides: TGTGCCAGCAGTTATCAAGGGGGCAATCAGCCCCAGCATTTT. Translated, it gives CASSYQGGNQPQHF.

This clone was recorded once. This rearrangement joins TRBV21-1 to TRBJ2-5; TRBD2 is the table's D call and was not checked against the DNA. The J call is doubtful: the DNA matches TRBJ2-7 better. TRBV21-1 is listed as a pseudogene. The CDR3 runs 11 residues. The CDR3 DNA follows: TGTGCCAGCAGCAACCCAAACGAGCAGTACTTC. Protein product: CASSNPNEQYF.

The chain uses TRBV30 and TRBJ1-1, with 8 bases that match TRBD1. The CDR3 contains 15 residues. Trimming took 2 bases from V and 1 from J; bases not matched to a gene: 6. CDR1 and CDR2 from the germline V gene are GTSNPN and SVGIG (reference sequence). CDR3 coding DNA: TGTGCCTGGAGTACCGGGACAGGCCCGAACACTGAAGCTTTCTTT. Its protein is CAWSTGTGPNTEAFF.

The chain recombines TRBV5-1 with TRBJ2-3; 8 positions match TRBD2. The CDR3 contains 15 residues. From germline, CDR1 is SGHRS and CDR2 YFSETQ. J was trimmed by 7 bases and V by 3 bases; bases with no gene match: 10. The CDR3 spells CASSSGGGGPNTQYF. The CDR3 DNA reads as TGCGCCAGCAGCTCGGGGGGCGGGGGGCCCAATACGCAGTATTTT. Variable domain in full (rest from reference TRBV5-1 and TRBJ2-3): KAGVTQTPRYLIKTRGQQVTLSCSPISGHRSVSWYQQTPGQGLQFLFEYFSETQRNKGNFPGRFSGRQFSNSRSEMNVSTLELGDSALYLCASSSGGGGPNTQYFGPGTRLTVL.

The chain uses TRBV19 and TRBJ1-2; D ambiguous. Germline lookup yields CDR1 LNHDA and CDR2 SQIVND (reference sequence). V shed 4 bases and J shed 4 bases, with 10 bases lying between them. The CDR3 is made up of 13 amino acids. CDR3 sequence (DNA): TGTGCCAGTAGTACGAGCGGGCTCTATGGCTACACCTTC. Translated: CASSTSGLYGYTF.

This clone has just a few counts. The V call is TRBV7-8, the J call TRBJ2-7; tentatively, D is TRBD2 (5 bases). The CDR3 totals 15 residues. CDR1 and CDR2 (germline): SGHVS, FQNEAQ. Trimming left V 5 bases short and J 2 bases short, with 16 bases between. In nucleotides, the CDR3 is TGTGCCAGCAGCCCGCGCCGGGGTATTACCTACGAGCAGTACTTC. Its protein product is CASSPRRGITYEQYF.

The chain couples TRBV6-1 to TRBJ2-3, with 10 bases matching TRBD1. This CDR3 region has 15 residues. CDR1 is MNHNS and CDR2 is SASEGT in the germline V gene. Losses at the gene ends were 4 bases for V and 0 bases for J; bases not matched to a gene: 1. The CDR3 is CASSVGQGSTDTQYF. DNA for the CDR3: TGTGCCAGCAGTGTGGGACAGGGGAGCACAGATACGCAGTATTTT.

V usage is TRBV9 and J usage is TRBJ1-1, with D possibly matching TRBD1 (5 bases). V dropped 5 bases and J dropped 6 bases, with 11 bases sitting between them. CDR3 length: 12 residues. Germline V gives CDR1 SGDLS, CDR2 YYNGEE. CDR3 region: CASRGGVPEAFF. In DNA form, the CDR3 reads TGTGCCAGCAGGGGGGGAGTCCCTGAAGCTTTCTTT.

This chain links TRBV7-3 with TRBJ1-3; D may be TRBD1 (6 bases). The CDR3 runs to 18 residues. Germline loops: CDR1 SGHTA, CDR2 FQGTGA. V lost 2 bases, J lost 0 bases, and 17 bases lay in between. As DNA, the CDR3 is TGTGCCAGCAGCTTAGGGGGCGTTAGACAGAGCTCTGGAAACACCATATATTTT. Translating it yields CASSLGGVRQSSGNTIYF.

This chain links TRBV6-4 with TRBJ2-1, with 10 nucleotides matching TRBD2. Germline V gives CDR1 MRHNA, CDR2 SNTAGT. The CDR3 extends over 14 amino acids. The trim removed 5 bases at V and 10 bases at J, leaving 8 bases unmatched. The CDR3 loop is CASSSSGGAGEQFF. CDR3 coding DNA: TGTGCCAGCAGTTCCAGCGGGGGGGCGGGGGAGCAGTTCTTC.

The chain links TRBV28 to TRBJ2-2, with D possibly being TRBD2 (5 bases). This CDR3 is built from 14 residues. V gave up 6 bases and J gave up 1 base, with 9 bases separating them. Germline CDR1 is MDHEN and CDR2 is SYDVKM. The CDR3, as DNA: TGTGCCAGCAGAGTGAGCGGGAACACCGGGGAGCTGTTTTTT. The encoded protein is CASRVSGNTGELFF.

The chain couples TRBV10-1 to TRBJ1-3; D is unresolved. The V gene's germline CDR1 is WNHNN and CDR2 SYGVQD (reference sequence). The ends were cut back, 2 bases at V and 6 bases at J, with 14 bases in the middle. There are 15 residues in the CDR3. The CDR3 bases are TGCGCCAGCAGTGAGAATGCGGTCTCGGAAAACACCATATATTTT. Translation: CASSENAVSENTIYF.

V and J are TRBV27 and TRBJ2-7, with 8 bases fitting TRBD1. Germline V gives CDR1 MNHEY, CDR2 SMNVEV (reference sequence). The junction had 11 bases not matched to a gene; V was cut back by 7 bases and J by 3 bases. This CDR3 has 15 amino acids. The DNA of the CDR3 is TGTGCCAGCACCTCGCAGGGGGCCCCTGACTACGAGCAGTACTTC. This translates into CASTSQGAPDYEQYF.

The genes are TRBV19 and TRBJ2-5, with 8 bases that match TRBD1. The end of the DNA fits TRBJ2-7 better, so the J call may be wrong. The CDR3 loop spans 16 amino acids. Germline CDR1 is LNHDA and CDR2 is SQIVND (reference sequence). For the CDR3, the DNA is TGTGCCAGTAGTTTTACGTGGGACAGGAGACTCTACGAGCAGTACTTC. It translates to CASSFTWDRRLYEQYF.